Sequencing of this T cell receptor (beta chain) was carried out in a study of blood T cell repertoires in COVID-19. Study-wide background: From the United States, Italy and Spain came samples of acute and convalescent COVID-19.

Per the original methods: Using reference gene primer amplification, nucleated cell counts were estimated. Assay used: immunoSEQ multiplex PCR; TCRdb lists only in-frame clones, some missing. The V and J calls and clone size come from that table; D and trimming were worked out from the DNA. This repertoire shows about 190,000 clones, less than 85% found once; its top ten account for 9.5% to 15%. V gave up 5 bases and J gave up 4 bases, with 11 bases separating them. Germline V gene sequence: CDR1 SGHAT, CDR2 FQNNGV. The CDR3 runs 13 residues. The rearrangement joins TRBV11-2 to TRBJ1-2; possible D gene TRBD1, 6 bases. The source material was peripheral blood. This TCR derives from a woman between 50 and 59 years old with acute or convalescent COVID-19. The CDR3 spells CASSLQGLYGYTF. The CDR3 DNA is TGTGCCAGCAGCCTACAGGGCCTCTATGGCTACACCTTC.